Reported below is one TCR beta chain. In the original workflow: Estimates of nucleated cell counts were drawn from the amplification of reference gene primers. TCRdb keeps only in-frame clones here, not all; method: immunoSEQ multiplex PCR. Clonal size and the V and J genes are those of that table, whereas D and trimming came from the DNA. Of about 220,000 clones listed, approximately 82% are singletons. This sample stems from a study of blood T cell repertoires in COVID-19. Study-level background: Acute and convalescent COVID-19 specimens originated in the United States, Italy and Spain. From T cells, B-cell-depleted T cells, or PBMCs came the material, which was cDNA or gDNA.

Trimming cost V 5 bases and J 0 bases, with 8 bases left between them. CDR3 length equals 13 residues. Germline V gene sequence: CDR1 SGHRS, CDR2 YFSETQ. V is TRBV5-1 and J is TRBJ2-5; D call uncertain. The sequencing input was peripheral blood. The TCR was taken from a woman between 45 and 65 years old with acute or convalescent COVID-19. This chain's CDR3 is CASRTSNQETQYF. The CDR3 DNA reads TGCGCCAGCAGAACAAGTAACCAAGAGACCCAGTACTTC.